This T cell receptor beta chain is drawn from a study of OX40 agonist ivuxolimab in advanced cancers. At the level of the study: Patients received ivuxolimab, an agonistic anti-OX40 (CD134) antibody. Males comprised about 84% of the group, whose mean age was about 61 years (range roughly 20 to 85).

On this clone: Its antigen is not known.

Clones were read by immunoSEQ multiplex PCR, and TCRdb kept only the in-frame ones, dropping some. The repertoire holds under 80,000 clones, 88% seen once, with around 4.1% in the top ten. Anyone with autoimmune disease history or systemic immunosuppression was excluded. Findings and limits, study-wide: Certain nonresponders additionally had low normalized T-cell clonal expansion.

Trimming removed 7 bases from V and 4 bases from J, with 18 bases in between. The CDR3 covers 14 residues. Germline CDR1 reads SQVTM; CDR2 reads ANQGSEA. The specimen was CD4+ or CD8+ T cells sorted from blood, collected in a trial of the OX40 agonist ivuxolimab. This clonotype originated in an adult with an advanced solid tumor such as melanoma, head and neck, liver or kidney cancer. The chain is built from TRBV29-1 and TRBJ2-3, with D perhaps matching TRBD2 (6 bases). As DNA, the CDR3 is TGCAGCGCTCGGGGCGGGGAAACCCCAGATACGCAGTATTTT. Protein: CSARGGETPDTQYF.